This entry is about one T cell receptor (beta chain). This entry belongs to a study of cytotoxic CD8 clonotypes in ibrutinib-treated CLL. Sequencing was performed with immunoSEQ multiplex PCR; in TCRdb, only in-frame clones are kept and a portion is missing. The repertoire holds just over 200,000 clones, with more than 70% as singletons. CDR1 is MGHDK and CDR2 is SYGVNS in the germline V gene. Trimming cost V 6 bases and J 1 base, with 13 bases left between them. There are 15 residues in the CDR3. This material consisted of PBMCs, taken after 12 months of ibrutinib treatment. The chain links TRBV25-1 to TRBJ2-1, with D possibly TRBD1 on 6 matching bases. The receptor's source is a human donor with chronic lymphocytic leukemia. The CDR3 here is CASSPETGSYNEQFF. DNA of the CDR3: TGTGCCAGCAGCCCTGAGACAGGATCCTACAATGAGCAGTTCTTC.